One and the same sample provided the 18 T cell receptor beta chains below, sequenced in a study of identical twins. TCRdb re-derived calls from the 5' RACE reads in MiXCR, one entry per CDR3 protein. The repertoire consists of 200,000 to 250,000 distinct CDR3 sequences, with about 13% occurring once and the leading ten covering about 3.9%. The data also belong to a second study, concerning yellow fever vaccine responses in identical twins.

The material sequenced was memory (CD45RO+) T cells sorted from blood. The receptor source for this set is a woman under 30 in good health.

This clonotype was seen ten or more times. The gene calls are TRBV14 and TRBJ2-3, with 7 positions matching TRBD2. Germline CDR1 and CDR2: SGHDN and FVKESK. This CDR3 has 16 residues. With 1 base clipped from V and 1 base from J, the junction kept 5 bases outside the gene matches. The CDR3 loop is CASSQGGSLRTDTQYF. The CDR3 region has the DNA TGTGCCAGCAGCCAAGGCGGGAGTCTCCGCACAGATACGCAGTATTTT.

This clonotype showed up many times. V is TRBV12-5 and J is TRBJ1-1; 8 bases agree with TRBD1. Trimming cost V 7 bases and J 1 base; bases outside gene matches: 5. The CDR3 contains 14 residues. Germline CDR1 reads LGHNT; CDR2 reads FRNRAP. CDR3 DNA: TGTGCTAGTGCCGGACAGGGCCAGAACACTGAAGCTTTCTTT. Translating gives CASAGQGQNTEAFF.

This clonotype was observed a few times. The rearrangement links TRBV13 to TRBJ2-2; D not certain. The CDR3 runs 14 residues. V was cut by 5 bases and J by 4 bases, with 11 bases left in between. Per germline, CDR1 PRHDT and CDR2 FYEKMQ (reference sequence). For the CDR3, the DNA is TGTGCCAGCAGCGCGAACTCGCGCACCGGGGAGCTGTTTTTT. Translated: CASSANSRTGELFF. The complete variable domain, with remaining parts taken from reference TRBV13 and TRBJ2-2, reads AAGVIQSPRHLIKEKRETATLKCYPIPRHDTVYWYQQGPGQDPQFLISFYEKMQSDKGSIPDRFSAQQFSDYHSELNMSSLELGDSALYFCASSANSRTGELFFGEGSRLTVL.

This clonotype was seen ten or more times. The J gene is TRBJ2-7, the V gene TRBV29-1; perhaps D is TRBD1 or TRBD2 (5 bases each). Deletions cut 1 base from V and 2 bases from J, with 15 bases between. This CDR3 spans 15 amino acids. Germline V lookup: CDR1 SQVTM, CDR2 ANQGSEA. The CDR3 loop is CSVEGDRGETYEQYF. CDR3 in DNA: TGCAGCGTTGAAGGGGATCGGGGCGAGACCTACGAGCAGTACTTC.

This chain joins TRBV5-6 and TRBJ2-5, with D tentatively TRBD1 (6 bases). The CDR3 covers 16 residues. Germline V gene lookup returns CDR1 SGHDT and CDR2 YYEEEE. The V and J ends lost 0 bases and 1 base respectively, with 13 bases between them. The CDR3 here is CASSLDQGRTQETQYF. The CDR3 DNA follows: TGTGCCAGCAGCTTGGACCAGGGGAGAACCCAAGAGACCCAGTACTTC.

The sample holds many counts of this clonotype. The CDR3 protein is CASSDQLAGQETQYF. In DNA form, the CDR3 reads TGTGCCAGCAGTGATCAGCTAGCGGGCCAAGAGACCCAGTACTTC. The J gene is TRBJ2-5, the V gene TRBV2; 8 bases fit TRBD2. There are 15 residues in the CDR3. With 3 bases clipped from V and 1 base from J, the junction kept 4 bases outside the gene matches. Per the germline V gene, CDR1 is SNHLY and CDR2 is FYNNEI.

This clonotype was observed at least ten times. The rearrangement links TRBV5-1 to TRBJ2-7; possibly TRBD2 for D (5 bases). Germline V gene lookup returns CDR1 SGHRS and CDR2 YFSETQ. The CDR3 is made up of 13 amino acids. V shed 0 bases and J shed 2 bases, with 6 bases lying between them. CDR3 amino acids: CASSLDGTYEQYF. CDR3 DNA sequence: TGCGCCAGCAGCTTGGACGGGACCTACGAGCAGTACTTC.

This clonotype was seen a few times. This chain links TRBV7-8 with TRBJ2-7, with unresolved D. Germline CDR1 reads SGHVS; CDR2 reads FQNEAQ. V was cut by 3 bases and J by 6 bases, with 12 bases left in between. This CDR3 region has 13 residues. CDR3: CASSLGGGVEQYF. For the CDR3, the DNA is TGTGCCAGCAGCTTGGGTGGTGGGGTCGAGCAGTACTTC.

V usage is TRBV4-2 and J usage is TRBJ2-7, with no clear D. V was trimmed by 0 bases and J by 0 bases, leaving 6 bases between them. The germline V gene has CDR1 LGHNA and CDR2 YNFKEQ. The CDR3 covers 14 residues. The CDR3 bases are TGTGCCAGCAGCCAAGACCCAGACTCCTACGAGCAGTACTTC. Translated, it gives CASSQDPDSYEQYF.

This sequence joins TRBV20-1 and TRBJ2-7, with TRBD1 matching over 10 bases. The CDR3 totals 15 residues. V dropped 3 bases and J dropped 2; count of bases not matched to a gene: 7. Germline CDR1 and CDR2: DFQATT and SNEGSKA (reference sequence). The CDR3 reads CSASAPGQGPYEQYF. The DNA for the CDR3 is TGCAGTGCTAGTGCACCGGGACAGGGGCCCTACGAGCAGTACTTC.

This clonotype was observed a few times. The chain combines TRBV29-1 with TRBJ2-2; either TRBD1 or TRBD2 may fit D (6 bases each). Germline V lookup: CDR1 SQVTM, CDR2 ANQGSEA. V gave up 7 bases and J gave up 3 bases, with 15 bases separating them. This CDR3 comprises 14 residues. As DNA, the CDR3 is TGCAGCGCCACAAGGGGGGTGGACACCGGGGAGCTGTTTTTT. Its protein is CSATRGVDTGELFF.

The table lists this clonotype with many counts. V is TRBV5-6 and J is TRBJ2-3; TRBD1 might be the D (5 bases). In germline, CDR1 is SGHDT, CDR2 YYEEEE. The CDR3 spans 14 residues. V was clipped by 0 bases and J by 4 bases, with 9 bases between them. The CDR3 sequence: CASSLAGSPDTQYF. CDR3 in DNA: TGTGCCAGCAGCTTGGCAGGGTCGCCAGATACGCAGTATTTT.

The chain is built from TRBV5-5 and TRBJ2-1; a weak D match, TRBD2 (6 bases). Germline assignment: CDR1 SGHKS and CDR2 YYEKEE (reference sequence). Between the trimmed V and J ends, which lost 2 bases and 7 bases, there was a span of 19 bases. This CDR3 spans 16 amino acids. The CDR3 loop reads CASSFTFGGLGNEQFF. The CDR3 bases are TGTGCCAGCAGCTTTACCTTCGGGGGTTTGGGGAATGAGCAGTTCTTC.

This clonotype was counted only a few times. The rearrangement links TRBV6-1 to TRBJ2-7; D possibly corresponds to TRBD1 (5 bases). The germline gives CDR1 MNHNS, CDR2 SASEGT. The CDR3 totals 13 residues. Trimming shortened V by 5 bases and J by 7 bases, and 15 bases separated the two germline ends. The DNA of the CDR3 is TGTGCCAGCAGTCAGGGAACAAGAAATGAGCAGTACTTC. It translates to CASSQGTRNEQYF.

Many counts were recorded for this clonotype. The chain employs TRBV7-3 and TRBJ2-2; D remains ambiguous. Germline loops: CDR1 SGHTA, CDR2 FQGTGA. The CDR3 is 15 amino acids. The V end lost 0 bases, the J end lost 4 bases, and 9 bases lay between the germline ends. Written as DNA, the CDR3 is TGTGCCAGCAGCTTAACAGGAGTCTTCACCGGGGAGCTGTTTTTT. Encoded protein: CASSLTGVFTGELFF.

This clonotype was picked up a small number of times. This chain uses TRBV12-3 or TRBV12-4 with TRBJ2-1, with 9 nucleotides matching TRBD1. This CDR3 spans 12 amino acids. Trimming took 6 bases from V and 9 from J; bases not matched to a gene: 3. DNA of the CDR3: TGTGCCAGCAGGCAGACAGGGGGTGAGCAGTTCTTC. Encoded protein: CASRQTGGEQFF.

By share of the sample, this clonotype is medium-sized. This chain links TRBV7-2 with TRBJ2-7; D not resolved. The V end lost 4 bases, the J end lost 7 bases, and 17 bases lay between the germline ends. Germline V gene lookup returns CDR1 SGHTA and CDR2 FQGNSA. This CDR3 spans 14 amino acids. DNA for the CDR3: TGTGCCAGCAGCTCCGACAAGCTAAGAAAGGAGCAGTACTTC. It translates to CASSSDKLRKEQYF.

The rearrangement joins TRBV11-2 to TRBJ2-7; the D gene could be TRBD1 or TRBD2 (5 bases each). Germline V gene sequence: CDR1 SGHAT, CDR2 FQNNGV. Deletions cut 5 bases from V and 6 bases from J, with 14 bases between. The CDR3 totals 13 residues. CDR3 loop: CASSRDLLGEQYF. For the CDR3, the DNA is TGTGCCAGCAGCCGGGACCTGTTGGGCGAGCAGTACTTC.